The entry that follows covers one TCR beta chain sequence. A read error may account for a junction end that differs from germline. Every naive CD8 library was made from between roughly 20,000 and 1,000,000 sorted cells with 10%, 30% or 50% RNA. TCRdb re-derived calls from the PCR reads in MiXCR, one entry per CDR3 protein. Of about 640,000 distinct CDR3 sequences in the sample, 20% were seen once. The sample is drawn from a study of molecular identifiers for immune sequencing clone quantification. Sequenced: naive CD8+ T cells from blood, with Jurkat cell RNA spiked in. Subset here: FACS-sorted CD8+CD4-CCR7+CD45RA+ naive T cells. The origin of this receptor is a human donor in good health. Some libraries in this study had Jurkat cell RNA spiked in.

The CDR3 sequence is CAWGVGSSYEQYF. As DNA, the CDR3 is TGTGCCTGGGGTGTGGGGTCGTCCTACGAGCAGTACTTC. The chain combines TRBV30 with TRBJ2-7; the D is unclear. From germline, CDR1 is GTSNPN and CDR2 SVGIG (reference sequence). The CDR3 sequence is 13 residues long. The complete variable domain, with remaining parts taken from reference TRBV30 and TRBJ2-7, reads SQTIHQWPATLVQPVGSPLSLECTVEGTSNPNLYWYRQAAGRGLQLLFYSVGIGQISSEVPQNLSASRPQDRQFILSSKKLLLSDSGFYLCAWGVGSSYEQYFGPGTRLTVT.